This T cell receptor (beta chain) was sequenced for a study of CD8 T cells in Susac syndrome. This CDR3 spans 17 amino acids. The V and J ends lost 3 bases and 3 bases, in that order; junction bases with no gene match: 13. CDR1 and CDR2 from the germline V gene are LNHDA and SQIVND (reference sequence). Random hexamers were used to reverse transcribe roughly 0.5 to 1 ug of RNA. Amplification of TCR beta CDR3 used immunoSEQ multiplex PCR across 54 Vbeta and 13 Jbeta. TCRdb redid the calling of the immunoSEQ multiplex PCR reads with MiXCR, one entry per CDR3 protein. This sample has 400,000 to 550,000 distinct CDR3 sequences, with around 85% found just once. TCR beta sequencing was performed on blood CD8+ and CD4+ T cells.

The rearrangement uses TRBV19 and TRBJ1-1, with 7 bases identical to TRBD1. The sequenced sample was CD8+ T cells from PBMCs. This TCR came from a human donor with multiple sclerosis. CDR3 region: CASSIVFRDQGDTEAFF. CDR3 bases: TGTGCCAGTAGTATTGTTTTTCGCGATCAGGGGGACACTGAAGCTTTCTTT.